The TCR beta chain under discussion was sequenced for a study of cytomegalovirus exposure and HLA in healthy donors. Study-level results: Sequence variants that were highly shared formed a cluster that was likely a sequencing artifact. Prior analysis indicated that the majority of TCR beta V segments exhibited productivity approximately 90% or approximately 30% of the time. Relative to the approximately 670-donor mean, N-insertions were reportedly fewer in an Asian-associated ancestry cluster in a later analysis.

V lost 3 bases and J 9 bases, leaving 15 bases between the germline ends. Per the germline V gene, CDR1 is MDHEN and CDR2 is SYDVKM. This CDR3 is built from 13 residues. PCR was performed using 60 Vbeta and 13 Jbeta primers. Here immunoSEQ multiplex PCR was the method, and the copy in TCRdb shows in-frame clones only, minus some. The table lists about 59,000 clones, about four fifths of them singletons. Concerning this clone: Its antigen remains unknown.

Healthy donors of bone marrow made up the group. This TCR came from a man aged 25 to 40 in good health and CMV-seropositive. The sample was PBMCs. The rearrangement links TRBV28 to TRBJ2-7; D possibly corresponds to TRBD1 (6 bases). CDR3 protein: CASSLVGPRGQYF. CDR3 nucleotide sequence: TGTGCCAGCAGTTTGGTCGGCCCCAGGGGGCAGTACTTC.